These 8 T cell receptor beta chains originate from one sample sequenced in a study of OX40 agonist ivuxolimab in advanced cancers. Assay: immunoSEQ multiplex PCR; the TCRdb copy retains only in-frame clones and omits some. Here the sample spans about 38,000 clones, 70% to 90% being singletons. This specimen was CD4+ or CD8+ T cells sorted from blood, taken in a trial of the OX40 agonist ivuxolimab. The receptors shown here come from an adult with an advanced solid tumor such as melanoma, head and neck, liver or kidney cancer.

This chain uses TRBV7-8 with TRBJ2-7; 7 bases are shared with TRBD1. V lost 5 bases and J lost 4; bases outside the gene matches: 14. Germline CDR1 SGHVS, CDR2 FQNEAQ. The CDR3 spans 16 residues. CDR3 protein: CASSPTGTDLVYEQYF. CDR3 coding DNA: TGTGCCAGCAGCCCCACCGGGACAGATTTAGTTTACGAGCAGTACTTC.

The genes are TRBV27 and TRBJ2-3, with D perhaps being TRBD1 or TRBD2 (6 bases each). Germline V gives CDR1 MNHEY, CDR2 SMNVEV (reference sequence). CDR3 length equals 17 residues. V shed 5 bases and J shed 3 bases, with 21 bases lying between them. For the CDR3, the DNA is TGTGCCAGCAGTCGCAACGATATCGGGGGCCCAACAGATACGCAGTATTTT. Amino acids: CASSRNDIGGPTDTQYF.

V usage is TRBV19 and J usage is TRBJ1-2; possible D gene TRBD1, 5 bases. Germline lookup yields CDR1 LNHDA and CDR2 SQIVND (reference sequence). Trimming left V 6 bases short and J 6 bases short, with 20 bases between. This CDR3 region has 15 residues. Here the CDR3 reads CASRIAGTATDGYTF. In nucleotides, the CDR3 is TGTGCCAGTAGGATCGCCGGGACCGCGACGGATGGCTACACCTTC. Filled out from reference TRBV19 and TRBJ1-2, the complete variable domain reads DGGITQSPKYLFRKEGQNVTLSCEQNLNHDAMYWYRQDPGQGLRLIYYSQIVNDFQKGDIAEGYSVSREKKESFPLTVTSAQKNPTAFYLCASRIAGTATDGYTFGSGTRLTVV.

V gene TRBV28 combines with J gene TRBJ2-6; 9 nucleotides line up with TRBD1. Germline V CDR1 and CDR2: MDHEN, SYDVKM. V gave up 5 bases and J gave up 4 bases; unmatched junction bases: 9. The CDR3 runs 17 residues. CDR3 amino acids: CASSAGQGRAGANVLTF. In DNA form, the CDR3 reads TGTGCCAGCAGTGCAGGACAGGGGCGGGCCGGGGCCAACGTCCTGACTTTC.

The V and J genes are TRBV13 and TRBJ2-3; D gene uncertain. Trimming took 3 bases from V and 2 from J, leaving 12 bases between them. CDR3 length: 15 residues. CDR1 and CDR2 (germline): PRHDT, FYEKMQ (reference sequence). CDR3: CASSFDLGDTDTQYF. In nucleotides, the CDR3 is TGTGCCAGCAGCTTTGACCTGGGCGACACAGATACGCAGTATTTT.

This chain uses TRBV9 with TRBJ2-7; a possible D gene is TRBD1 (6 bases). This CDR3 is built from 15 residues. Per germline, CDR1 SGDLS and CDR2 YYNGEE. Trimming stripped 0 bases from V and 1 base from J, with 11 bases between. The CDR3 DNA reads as TGTGCCAGCAGCGTAGGTGGGACACCTTCCTACGAGCAGTACTTC. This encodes CASSVGGTPSYEQYF.

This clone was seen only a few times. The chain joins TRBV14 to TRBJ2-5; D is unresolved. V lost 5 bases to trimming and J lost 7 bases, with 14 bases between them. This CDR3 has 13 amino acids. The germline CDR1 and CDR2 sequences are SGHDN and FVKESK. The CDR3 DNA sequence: TGTGCCAGCAGCTCCAAGGGCGGTGGGACCCAGTACTTC. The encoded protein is CASSSKGGGTQYF.

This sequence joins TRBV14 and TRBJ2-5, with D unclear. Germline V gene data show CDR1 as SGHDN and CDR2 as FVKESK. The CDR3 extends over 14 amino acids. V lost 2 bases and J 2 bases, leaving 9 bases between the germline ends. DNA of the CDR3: TGTGCCAGCAGCCAATTTCCCGAGCAAGAGACCCAGTACTTC. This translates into CASSQFPEQETQYF.